The 19 T cell receptor beta chains listed next were all sequenced from one sample in a study of PD-L1 blockade in urothelial cancer. Assay: immunoSEQ multiplex PCR; the TCRdb copy retains only in-frame clones and omits some. The table lists some 51,000 clones, 70% to 90% of them singletons. Sequencing was performed on PBMCs, taken around atezolizumab (anti-PD-L1) treatment. Source of these receptors: a man aged 55 to 70 with urothelial cancer.

This chain's CDR3 is CASSSRTSGSWDTGELFF. CDR3 DNA sequence: TGTGCCAGCAGCTCGAGGACTAGCGGGAGTTGGGACACCGGGGAGCTGTTTTTT. The chain recombines TRBV5-4 with TRBJ2-2, with 13 bases matching TRBD2. Germline-derived CDR1 and CDR2 are SGHNT and YYREEE (reference sequence). This CDR3 region has 18 residues. After removal of 3 bases from V and 3 bases from J, the junction contained 8 bases not matched to a gene.

This chain uses TRBV2 with TRBJ1-6; tentatively, D is TRBD1 (5 bases). CDR1 and CDR2 from the germline V gene are SNHLY and FYNNEI. CDR3 length: 13 residues. Trimming shortened V by 7 bases and J by 8 bases, and 12 bases separated the two germline ends. The CDR3 bases are TGTGCCAGCAAGGGGTATGAGTATTCACCCCTCCACTTT. It specifies CASKGYEYSPLHF.

The chain recombines TRBV2 with TRBJ1-1, with 9 positions matching TRBD1. V shed 6 bases, J shed 0 bases, and the junction held 8 bases outside the gene matches. Per germline, CDR1 SNHLY and CDR2 FYNNEI. There are 16 residues in the CDR3. CDR3 amino acids: CASSEQGALVNTEAFF. The DNA of the CDR3 is TGTGCCAGCAGCGAACAGGGGGCCCTGGTGAACACTGAAGCTTTCTTT. The full variable domain, completed using reference TRBV2 and TRBJ1-1, is EPEVTQTPSHQVTQMGQEVILRCVPISNHLYFYWYRQILGQKVEFLVSFYNNEISEKSEIFDDQFSVERPDGSNFTLKIRSTKLEDSAMYFCASSEQGALVNTEAFFGQGTRLTVV.

The genes are TRBV6-5 and TRBJ1-5; D is unclear. CDR1 and CDR2 from the germline V gene are MNHEY and SVGAGI. CDR3 size: 13 residues. V gave up 6 bases and J gave up 0 bases, with 6 bases separating them. The CDR3 DNA follows: TGTGCCAGCAGATCTTATAGCAATCAGCCCCAGCATTTT. This encodes CASRSYSNQPQHF.

This clone occurred a few times. This chain links TRBV10-3 with TRBJ1-5; TRBD1 is a possible D gene (5 bases). V was trimmed by 0 bases and J by 0 bases, leaving 12 bases between them. CDR1 ENHRY and CDR2 SYGVKD come from the germline V gene. The CDR3 has 17 residues. The chain's CDR3 is CAISESEAGPSNQPQHF. CDR3 sequence (DNA): TGTGCCATCAGTGAGTCTGAGGCAGGGCCTAGCAATCAGCCCCAGCATTTT.

The chain has TRBV4-1 and TRBJ2-3, with TRBD2 matching over 14 bases. The CDR3 runs to 16 residues. Germline V gene lookup returns CDR1 MGHRA and CDR2 YSYEKL. Trimming removed 4 bases from V and 5 bases from J; junction bases left unmatched: 5. For the CDR3, the DNA is TGCGCCAGCAGCCGACTAGCGGGGGGGTTTGGAGATACGCAGTATTTT. Translating it yields CASSRLAGGFGDTQYF.

The V and J genes are TRBV7-2 and TRBJ2-1; D possibly corresponds to TRBD1 (5 bases). Germline CDR1 SGHTA, CDR2 FQGNSA. The ends were cut back, 4 bases at V and 10 bases at J, with 8 bases in the middle. The length of the CDR3 is 11 residues. CDR3 sequence: CASSYWGEQFF. For the CDR3, the DNA is TGTGCCAGCAGCTACTGGGGCGAGCAGTTCTTC.

V usage is TRBV30 and J usage is TRBJ2-7; 7 nucleotides match TRBD1. The V gene's germline CDR1 is GTSNPN and CDR2 SVGIG (reference sequence). The CDR3 spans 13 residues. The V segment lost 3 bases and the J segment 2 bases; nucleotides outside the gene matches: 4. The CDR3 DNA reads TGTGCCTGGAGCCGGGACAGAGCCTACGAGCAGTACTTC. Protein sequence: CAWSRDRAYEQYF.

The V call is TRBV5-1, the J call TRBJ1-3; D is perhaps TRBD1 (6 bases). This CDR3 has 16 residues. V lost 2 bases and J lost 0, with 12 bases in between. Per germline, CDR1 SGHRS and CDR2 YFSETQ. CDR3 amino acids: CASSLMDSSSGNTIYF. CDR3 sequence (DNA): TGCGCCAGCAGCTTAATGGACAGTTCCTCTGGAAACACCATATATTTT.

The gene calls are TRBV29-1 and TRBJ2-2, with a possible D match to TRBD1 (5 bases). The ends were cut back, 7 bases at V and 0 bases at J, with 24 bases in the middle. CDR1 is SQVTM and CDR2 is ANQGSEA in the germline V gene. The CDR3 is 18 amino acids. The CDR3 nucleotides are TGCAGCGCTGCCACACCGACAGAGAAGGCCGCGAACACCGGGGAGCTGTTTTTT. This translates into CSAATPTEKAANTGELFF.

This chain joins TRBV11-2 and TRBJ1-2; the D is unclear. The V and J ends lost 5 bases and 1 base respectively, with 11 bases between them. Germline loops: CDR1 SGHAT, CDR2 FQNNGV. CDR3 length equals 14 residues. Written as DNA, the CDR3 is TGTGCCAGCAGCGCCACCCCAGTTAACTATGGCTACACCTTC. It codes for CASSATPVNYGYTF.

Remarks on this clone: At one boundary the junction diverges from the germline segment, which might be a read error. The V gene is TRBV7-2, the J gene TRBJ2-6; D ambiguous. This CDR3 contains 15 residues. CDR1 and CDR2 from the germline V gene are SGHTA and FQGNSA. The CDR3 here is CASSFALPGANVLTF. The CDR3 coding sequence is TGTGCCAGCAGCTTCGCCCTTCCTGGCGCCAACGTCCTGACTTTC. Variable domain in full (rest from reference TRBV7-2 and TRBJ2-6): GAGVSQSPSNKVTEKGKDVELRCDPISGHTALYWYRQSLGQGLEFLIYFQGNSAPDKSGLPSDRFSAERTGGSVSTLTIQRTQQEDSAVYLCASSFALPGANVLTFGAGSRLTVL.

This chain links TRBV18 with TRBJ2-7; TRBD1 agrees at 11 bases. V was clipped by 3 bases and J by 8 bases; unmatched bases: 6. The CDR3 is made up of 14 amino acids. Germline V CDR1 and CDR2: KGHSH, LQKENI. In nucleotides, the CDR3 is TGTGCCAGCTCACCTAGGGACAGGGGGGAACAGCAGTACTTC. Protein product: CASSPRDRGEQQYF.

V is TRBV30 and J is TRBJ2-5; D is possibly TRBD2 (6 bases). V was cut by 5 bases and J by 5 bases, with 9 bases left in between. Germline V lookup: CDR1 GTSNPN, CDR2 SVGIG (reference sequence). CDR3 length: 11 amino acids. The CDR3 DNA reads TGTGCCTGGGGGAGGCGGGAGACCCAGTACTTC. This translates into CAWGRRETQYF. Based on the CDR3 plus reference TRBV30 and TRBJ2-5, the full variable domain is SQTIHQWPATLVQPVGSPLSLECTVEGTSNPNLYWYRQAAGRGLQLLFYSVGIGQISSEVPQNLSASRPQDRQFILSSKKLLLSDSGFYLCAWGRRETQYFGPGTRLLVL.

V and J are TRBV6-4 and TRBJ2-1, with TRBD1 identical over 8 bases. Germline assignment: CDR1 MRHNA and CDR2 SNTAGT. V shed 5 bases, J shed 1 base, and the junction held 4 bases outside the gene matches. The CDR3 has 15 amino acids. For the CDR3, the DNA is TGTGCCAGCAGTCAGGACAGGGTATCCTACAATGAGCAGTTCTTC. This encodes CASSQDRVSYNEQFF.

V gene TRBV11-2 combines with J gene TRBJ1-2; a weak D match, TRBD1 (5 bases). Germline V gives CDR1 SGHAT, CDR2 FQNNGV. The CDR3 length is 14 residues. With 1 base removed from V and 0 bases from J, the gap between germline ends came to 6 bases. The CDR3 region is CASSLGRANYGYTF. CDR3 coding DNA: TGTGCCAGCAGCTTAGGCAGGGCTAACTATGGCTACACCTTC.

The chain recombines TRBV6-5 with TRBJ2-2; D possibly corresponds to TRBD1 (6 bases). This CDR3 region has 15 residues. The V end was cut by 6 bases, the J end by 6 bases, with 17 bases between. Germline CDR1 reads MNHEY; CDR2 reads SVGAGI. The chain's CDR3 is CASSPQQGRAGELFF. The CDR3 DNA is TGTGCCAGCAGCCCGCAACAGGGAAGGGCCGGGGAGCTGTTTTTT.

The chain combines TRBV6-1 with TRBJ2-7; D is perhaps TRBD2 (5 bases). V lost 10 bases, J lost 2 bases, and 15 bases lay in between. The CDR3 contains 13 residues. Germline CDR1 is MNHNS and CDR2 is SASEGT. The CDR3 sequence is CATLPRDPYEQYF. CDR3 coding DNA: TGTGCCACCCTCCCCCGGGATCCCTACGAGCAGTACTTC.

The CDR3 coding sequence is TGTGCCAGCAGCTGGGCGGACAGGGGGGACACTGAAGCTTTCTTT. It translates to CASSWADRGDTEAFF. The rearrangement links TRBV5-6 to TRBJ1-1, with 10 bases lining up with TRBD1. Unmatched junction bases numbered 5, after V lost 3 bases and J lost 3 bases. The germline gives CDR1 SGHDT, CDR2 YYEEEE. The CDR3 has 15 residues.